This TCR beta chain was captured by sequencing in a study of monozygotic twins with inflammatory bowel disease. Whole-study results and caveats: Support for a single strong signal or clonotype associated with IBD was absent.

Note on this clonotype: Its target is unknown.

No DNA is given; TCRdb re-called the 5' RACE reads and lists each CDR3 protein once. This table lists roughly 150,000 distinct CDR3 sequences. The CDR3 spans 15 residues. Germline CDR1 SQVTM, CDR2 ANQGSEA. The chain uses TRBV29-1 and TRBJ2-1; the D gene TCRdb calls, TRBD2, cannot be checked with no DNA. The clonotype comes from a human donor with ulcerative colitis or Crohn's disease, or a healthy co-twin of an affected twin (not recorded which). The sample consisted of blood. The CDR3 here is CSVGSLLAGYNEQFF.